A selection of T cell receptor beta chains follows, all from one sample in a study of monozygotic twins with inflammatory bowel disease. One entry per CDR3 protein, without DNA, is what TCRdb gives after re-calling the 5' RACE reads. The sample data list 95,000 to 110,000 distinct CDR3 sequences. Sample: blood. The receptors shown here come from a human donor with ulcerative colitis or Crohn's disease, or a healthy co-twin of an affected twin (not recorded which). Each CDR3 is given with its conserved first and last residue. Fields, in order: V gene, J gene, CDR3 protein.

TRBV6-1	TRBJ2-7	CASSPDRGPYEQYF
TRBV29-1	TRBJ2-5	CSVDTGERETQYF
TRBV13	TRBJ2-2	CASSSDRVHTGELFF
TRBV27	TRBJ1-1	CASSIGTVPGNTEAFF
TRBV7-9	TRBJ2-4	CASLPGVLAKNIQYF
TRBV27	TRBJ2-3	CASSPTAWRTSGSTDTQYF
TRBV7-2	TRBJ2-5	CASSISRLAGEETQYF
TRBV20-1	TRBJ1-2	CSVPTGGANYGYTF
TRBV6-1	TRBJ1-1	CASPFGASAFF
TRBV10-3	TRBJ2-5	CAISSGKETQYF
TRBV5-4	TRBJ2-7	CASSERTHLYEQYF
TRBV12-3/TRBV12-4	TRBJ1-5	CASSAGGGQPQHF
TRBV2	TRBJ2-2	CASSERASGRTGELFF
TRBV5-1	TRBJ2-2	CASSFATGELFF
TRBV4-3	TRBJ2-7	CASSQDRGPYEQYF
TRBV4-2	TRBJ2-1	CASSQGNEQFF
TRBV20-1	TRBJ2-7	CSASRQGDEQYF
TRBV5-5	TRBJ1-5	CASSWEWTANQPQHF
TRBV20-1	TRBJ1-1	CSARVDSRAFF
TRBV4-3	TRBJ1-2	CASSQERGQDDGYTF
TRBV4-3	TRBJ2-7	CASSQVPGTYEQYF
TRBV7-8	TRBJ1-1	CASSAGQGRNTEAFF
TRBV7-3	TRBJ2-7	CASSLIPGLAGFFSYEQYF
TRBV10-2	TRBJ2-2	CASSGPKRGAEGELFF
TRBV28	TRBJ1-2	CASIQGPRWGYTF
TRBV18	TRBJ2-5	CASSPRLQETQYF
TRBV5-6	TRBJ1-1	CASSLADRRPEAFF
TRBV7-8	TRBJ1-5	CASSLANRAGNQPQHF
TRBV7-9	TRBJ1-4	CASSPRQGREKLFF
TRBV5-1	TRBJ2-1	CASSSNREISYNEQFF
TRBV5-4	TRBJ1-5	CASSLDGGSRGQPQHF
TRBV15	TRBJ2-7	CATSLGLAWGEQYF
TRBV4-3	TRBJ2-2	CASSQDFFTLNTGELFF
TRBV5-4	TRBJ2-3	CASSLAARETDTQYF
TRBV19	TRBJ2-1	CASSISAGGRHEQFF
TRBV20-1	TRBJ1-2	CSAPTANPYGYTF
TRBV4-3	TRBJ1-5	CASSEDRGQPQHF
TRBV20-1	TRBJ1-5	CSAFRDRGNSNQPQHF
TRBV11-3	TRBJ2-1	CASSLDGRGTYNEQFF
TRBV5-6	TRBJ2-5	CASCRGQGQETQYF
TRBV7-2	TRBJ1-5	CASGIQGARQPQHF
TRBV7-9	TRBJ2-5	CASSFKQGLGETQYF
TRBV27	TRBJ2-1	CASGYGTSSYNEQFF
TRBV14	TRBJ2-2	CASSPRRISHSGELFF
TRBV18	TRBJ2-3	CASSSRSSSTDTQYF
TRBV7-2	TRBJ1-1	CASSPQARERTEAFF
TRBV24-1	TRBJ2-2	CATSEPPRGHTGELFF